This T cell receptor (beta chain) was sequenced for a study of blood T cell repertoires in COVID-19. The overall study: Sites in the United States, Italy and Spain provided acute and convalescent COVID-19 samples.

The table came from immunoSEQ multiplex PCR; TCRdb's copy has only in-frame clones and leaves some out. The sample consists of about 140,000 clones, more than 70% of them appearing once. CDR1 is SGHVS and CDR2 is FQNEAQ in the germline V gene. There are 16 residues in the CDR3. With V trimmed by 3 bases and J by 4 bases, 8 bases remained unmatched. Sequenced material: peripheral blood. The V and J genes are TRBV7-8 and TRBJ1-5; 8 bases map to TRBD1. The TCR originated in a middle-aged man with active or convalescent COVID-19. CDR3 in amino acids: CASSLGTGGGNQPQHF. CDR3 nucleotides: TGTGCCAGCAGCTTGGGAACAGGGGGAGGGAATCAGCCCCAGCATTTT.